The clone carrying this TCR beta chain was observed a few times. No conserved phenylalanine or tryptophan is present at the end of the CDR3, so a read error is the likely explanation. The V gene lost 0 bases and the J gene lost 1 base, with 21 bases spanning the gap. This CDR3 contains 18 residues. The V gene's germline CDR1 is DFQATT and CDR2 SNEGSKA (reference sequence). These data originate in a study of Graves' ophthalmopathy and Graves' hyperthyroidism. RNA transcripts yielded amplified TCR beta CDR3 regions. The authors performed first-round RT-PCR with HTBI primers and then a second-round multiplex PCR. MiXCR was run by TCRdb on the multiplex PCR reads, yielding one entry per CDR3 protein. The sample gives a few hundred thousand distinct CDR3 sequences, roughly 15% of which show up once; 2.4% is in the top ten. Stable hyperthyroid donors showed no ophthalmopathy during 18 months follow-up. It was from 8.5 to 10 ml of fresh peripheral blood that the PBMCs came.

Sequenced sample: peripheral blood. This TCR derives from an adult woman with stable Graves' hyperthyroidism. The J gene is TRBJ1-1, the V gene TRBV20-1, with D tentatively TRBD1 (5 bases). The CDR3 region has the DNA TGCAGTGCTAGAGATGGCGGTAAAAGGGGCGCGGAGAACACTGAAGCTTTCTCT. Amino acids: CSARDGGKRGAENTEAFS.